This T cell receptor beta chain was captured in a study of T-cell reconstitution after alpha-beta-depleted transplantation in children. The CDR3 is made up of 15 amino acids. V was pared by 0 bases and J by 5 bases, with 11 bases between. Germline lookup yields CDR1 DFQATT and CDR2 SNEGSKA (reference sequence). Unique molecular identifiers featured in how the TCRbeta library was prepared. TCRdb used MiXCR to reprocess the PCR reads, holding one entry per CDR3 protein. The sample has over 120,000 distinct CDR3 sequences, about 9% seen once. About this clonotype itself: The antigen is not known.

Points from the study as a whole: At around two months after transplant, the alpha-beta T cells were reportedly derived from several hundred expanded clones that came from non-depleted graft cells.

The TCR sequence derives from a female patient aged 2-9 years who had a stem cell transplant for congenital amegakaryocytic thrombocytopenia, so the T cells may come from the graft donor. This chain links TRBV20-1 with TRBJ1-6, with D possibly being TRBD1 (5 bases). The sample here was PBMCs, mostly from graft donor cells, taken 180 days after TCRalphabeta/CD19-depleted stem cell transplant. CDR3 region: CSAREAGRDNSPLHF. CDR3 bases: TGCAGTGCTAGAGAGGCAGGGAGAGATAATTCACCCCTCCACTTT.